This TCR beta chain was found in a study of T cell responses to AZD1222 COVID-19 vaccine. From germline, CDR1 is SEHNR and CDR2 FQNEAQ (reference sequence). The CDR3 runs 15 residues. The V and J ends lost 3 bases and 5 bases, in that order; junction bases with no gene match: 7. Clones were sequenced by immunoSEQ multiplex PCR, and TCRdb holds only the in-frame ones, with some missing. The table shows about 120,000 clones, with about 86% occurring only once. The receptor was isolated from an adult who received the AZD1222 COVID-19 vaccine. The specimen comprised peripheral blood, sampled 28 days after the second AZD1222 dose. The chain has TRBV7-9 and TRBJ1-5, with 7 nucleotides matching TRBD1. The CDR3 bases are TGTGCCAGCAGCTTTGGAGGGGGCTTTGATCAGCCCCAGCATTTT. This sequence encodes CASSFGGGFDQPQHF.